The T cell receptor (beta chain) under discussion was sequenced for a study of response to subunit inactivated influenza vaccine (dated by TCRdb to 2017 to 2018). General notes on the study: Deep quantitative T cell receptor repertoire profiling was used in the study to track responses to a trivalent subunit inactivated influenza vaccine.

The CDR3 runs 13 amino acids, cysteine and phenylalanine included. Only the CDR3 region is kept as DNA, spanning 39 bases read in frame from base 1. The germline V gene supplies CDR1 SGHRS and CDR2 YFSETQ. V sheds 1 base and J sheds 4 bases, leaving 5 bases between their ends. The library was made by RT-PCR. Sequencer: Illumina HiSeq 2500. TCRdb applied fastp at Q25 and MiXCR to the public reads, then kept only in-frame beta chains. Here each entry gathers all rows of one CDR3 protein and keeps the most common genes and DNA. The sample profile shows around 530,000 distinct CDR3 sequences; 10% to 15% of them were found once. 10% to 13% of the sample is held by the ten biggest clonotypes. This clonotype was counted between two and nine times. Its binding antigen is unknown. The input lacks base qualities; no much larger clone sits a single base away. Study-wide conclusions, independent of this receptor: The authors suggested that each seasonal influenza vaccination may recruit only a limited number of new T cells.

The receptor comes from a man aged 50 or older who received an inactivated influenza vaccine. Donor details come from another sample of the same person, matched by shared clones. Recombination linked TRBV5-1 to TRBJ1-4, with the D gene uncertain. Sequencing used PBMCs from blood, obtained on the day of vaccination. The nucleotides are TGCGCCAGCAGCTTGACAGTTAATGAAAAACTGTTTTTT. Its product reads: CASSLTVNEKLFF.